Presented here are 28 T cell receptor beta chains from one specimen sequenced in a study of blood T cell repertoires in COVID-19. Generated by immunoSEQ multiplex PCR, the TCRdb table keeps only in-frame clones and is missing some. The sample has 200,000 to 250,000 clones, around 80% seen once. The source material was peripheral blood. Receptor source: a man in his forties or fifties with active or convalescent COVID-19.

The chain employs TRBV2 and TRBJ1-4, with 9 bases aligning to TRBD1. V shed 2 bases and J 5 bases; nucleotides not matched to a gene: 9. Germline V lookup: CDR1 SNHLY, CDR2 FYNNEI. There are 17 residues in the CDR3. Here the CDR3 DNA reads TGTGCCAGCAGTGAATTCTCGACCGGGACAGGGAATGAAAAACTGTTTTTT. It translates to CASSEFSTGTGNEKLFF. Looking up the rest from reference TRBV2 and TRBJ1-4 gives the full variable domain: EPEVTQTPSHQVTQMGQEVILRCVPISNHLYFYWYRQILGQKVEFLVSFYNNEISEKSEIFDDQFSVERPDGSNFTLKIRSTKLEDSAMYFCASSEFSTGTGNEKLFFGSGTQLSVL.

The CDR3 loop reads CASSQPPILTVAGGSWETQYF. For the CDR3, the DNA is TGCGCCAGCAGCCAACCACCTATTTTAACGGTAGCGGGAGGGTCCTGGGAGACCCAGTACTTC. The V gene is TRBV4-1, the J gene TRBJ2-5; TRBD2 agrees at 11 bases. The CDR3 is made up of 21 amino acids. Losses at the gene ends were 2 bases for V and 5 bases for J; bases not matched to a gene: 22. Germline CDR1 MGHRA, CDR2 YSYEKL.

The chain carries TRBV6-6 and TRBJ2-7; 10 bases are shared with TRBD2. CDR3 length equals 15 residues. V lost 4 bases and J lost 0; bases outside the gene matches: 3. The germline CDR1 and CDR2 sequences are MNHNY and SVGAGI (reference sequence). CDR3 region: CASSSSGRVSYEQYF. The CDR3 DNA reads TGTGCCAGCAGTTCTAGCGGGAGAGTCTCCTACGAGCAGTACTTC.

V usage is TRBV10-3 and J usage is TRBJ1-2; 8 bases are a match to TRBD1. Germline assignment: CDR1 ENHRY and CDR2 SYGVKD. V shed 9 bases and J 4 bases; nucleotides not matched to a gene: 7. This CDR3 is 13 amino acids long. The CDR3: CAMKTGVLYGYTF. The CDR3, as DNA: TGTGCCATGAAGACAGGGGTCCTCTATGGCTACACCTTC.

The chain has TRBV19 and TRBJ2-7; 7 nucleotides line up with TRBD2. Germline V CDR1 and CDR2: LNHDA, SQIVND (reference sequence). This CDR3 comprises 12 residues. J was trimmed by 7 bases and V by 4 bases; bases with no gene match: 4. CDR3 amino acids: CASSTASGEQYF. CDR3 nucleotides: TGTGCCAGTAGTACTGCTAGCGGTGAGCAGTACTTC.

The chain joins TRBV6-5 to TRBJ2-7; D uncertain. Trimming left V 6 bases short and J 0 bases short, with 9 bases between. The CDR3 is made up of 13 amino acids. The germline V gene has CDR1 MNHEY and CDR2 SVGAGI. The CDR3 DNA is TGTGCCAGCAGGGTTTTGAGCTCCTACGAGCAGTACTTC. This sequence encodes CASRVLSSYEQYF.

CDR3: CASSRWADTNTEAFF. In nucleotides, the CDR3 is TGTGCCAGCAGCCGATGGGCGGACACAAACACTGAAGCTTTCTTT. The chain combines TRBV7-9 with TRBJ1-1; possible D gene TRBD1, 5 bases. Per germline, CDR1 SEHNR and CDR2 FQNEAQ (reference sequence). The CDR3 sequence is 15 residues long. Trimming stripped 5 bases from V and 2 bases from J, with 15 bases between.

This clone has more than one count but fewer than ten. The chain combines TRBV6-5 with TRBJ1-5, with 7 positions matching TRBD1. Germline values: CDR1 MNHEY, CDR2 SVGAGI. J was trimmed by 5 bases and V by 8 bases; bases with no gene match: 6. The CDR3 is made up of 13 amino acids. Here the CDR3 DNA reads TGTGCCAGCTCTACAGGGGAGGATCAGCCCCAGCATTTT. It specifies CASSTGEDQPQHF.

This clone was detected once. The chain joins TRBV14 to TRBJ1-2; 12 nucleotides agree with TRBD1. CDR3 length: 15 amino acids. J gave up 7 bases and V 4 bases, and 7 bases lay outside the gene matches. Germline V lookup: CDR1 SGHDN, CDR2 FVKESK. This CDR3 reads CASSLSGTGGSGYTF. In DNA, the CDR3 is TGTGCCAGCAGCCTTTCCGGGACAGGGGGCAGTGGCTACACCTTC.

The chain combines TRBV14 with TRBJ2-1, with TRBD1 matching 7 bases. From germline, CDR1 is SGHDN and CDR2 FVKESK. The CDR3 loop spans 15 amino acids. The junction had 6 bases not matched to a gene; V was cut back by 3 bases and J by 4 bases. The CDR3, as DNA: TGTGCCAGCAGCCAGTCCGGGACAGTATACAATGAGCAGTTCTTC. Translated, it gives CASSQSGTVYNEQFF.

The genes are TRBV11-1 and TRBJ2-1, with TRBD2 matching 14 bases. The V gene's germline CDR1 is SGHAT and CDR2 FQDESV (reference sequence). J was trimmed by 8 bases and V by 4 bases; bases with no gene match: 4. The CDR3 is made up of 15 amino acids. The CDR3 reads CASSSLGLAGDEQFF. CDR3 coding DNA: TGTGCCAGCAGCTCTCTGGGACTAGCGGGAGATGAGCAGTTCTTC.

In this sample, this clone turned up once. The chain links TRBV4-1 to TRBJ1-4; possible D gene TRBD1, 5 bases. The CDR3 totals 15 residues. V was cut by 3 bases and J by 3 bases, with 11 bases left in between. Per the germline V gene, CDR1 is MGHRA and CDR2 is YSYEKL. CDR3 nucleotides: TGCGCCAGCAGCCAGCTAGGGGTTGCTAATGAAAAACTGTTTTTT. Translated: CASSQLGVANEKLFF.

This chain links TRBV18 with TRBJ1-1; TRBD1 matches at 7 bases. The germline V gene has CDR1 KGHSH and CDR2 LQKENI. The trim removed 1 base at V and 2 bases at J, leaving 4 bases unmatched. The CDR3 spans 15 residues. The CDR3, as DNA: TGTGCCAGCTCACCACAGGGGGCCAGTAACACTGAAGCTTTCTTT. Protein sequence: CASSPQGASNTEAFF.

The genes are TRBV7-9 and TRBJ1-3; D call uncertain. Germline CDR1 reads SEHNR; CDR2 reads FQNEAQ (reference sequence). Trimming left V 5 bases short and J 4 bases short, with 9 bases between. The CDR3 totals 13 residues. The CDR3 DNA reads TGTGCCAGCAGCCCGTCACAGGGAAACACCATATATTTT. As protein: CASSPSQGNTIYF.

The chain links TRBV27 to TRBJ1-4; the D is unclear. V was trimmed by 8 bases and J by 7 bases, leaving 17 bases between them. The CDR3 loop spans 14 amino acids. Germline CDR1 reads MNHEY; CDR2 reads SMNVEV (reference sequence). The CDR3 DNA follows: TGTGCCAGCGGGAGGCGGAGGGTGGGTGAAAAACTGTTTTTT. It encodes CASGRRRVGEKLFF.

This chain links TRBV11-2 with TRBJ1-6; D is perhaps TRBD1 (5 bases). Trimming shortened V by 0 bases and J by 10 bases, and 10 bases separated the two germline ends. This CDR3 contains 14 residues. Germline CDR1 is SGHAT and CDR2 is FQNNGV. The DNA of the CDR3 is TGTGCCAGCAGCTTAGACAGGGTCCAATCACCCCTCCACTTT. Protein: CASSLDRVQSPLHF.

The chain combines TRBV28 with TRBJ2-4, with D maybe TRBD1 (5 bases). The CDR3 is 15 residues long. Germline V lookup: CDR1 MDHEN, CDR2 SYDVKM. The ends were cut back, 5 bases at V and 9 bases at J, with 20 bases in the middle. CDR3 residues: CASSPPDKGLGIQYF. The CDR3 DNA reads TGTGCCAGCAGTCCCCCAGACAAGGGGTTGGGCATTCAGTACTTC.

The gene calls are TRBV6-6 and TRBJ1-1; 7 bases match TRBD1. V lost 5 bases, J lost 2 bases, and 8 bases stayed unmatched. The CDR3 has 15 residues. The germline V gene has CDR1 MNHNY and CDR2 SVGAGI (reference sequence). The CDR3 bases are TGTGCCAGCAGTCACCCCGGGACAGAAAACACTGAAGCTTTCTTT. Translated: CASSHPGTENTEAFF.

The gene calls are TRBV10-1 and TRBJ2-3; possibly TRBD1 for D (6 bases). The germline V and J ends were trimmed by 6 bases and 0 bases, with 13 bases remaining between them. Per the germline V gene, CDR1 is WNHNN and CDR2 is SYGVQD (reference sequence). The CDR3 extends over 15 amino acids. CDR3 sequence (DNA): TGCGCCAGCAGCCAAGACAGGACTAGCACAGATACGCAGTATTTT. Residues: CASSQDRTSTDTQYF.

The V and J genes are TRBV28 and TRBJ2-1, with D tentatively TRBD2 (5 bases). Germline V gene lookup returns CDR1 MDHEN and CDR2 SYDVKM. CDR3 length equals 11 residues. Trimming took 6 bases from V and 8 from J, leaving 8 bases between them. The DNA of the CDR3 is TGTGCCAGCAGAGGACTCTATGAGCAGTTCTTC. It translates to CASRGLYEQFF.

The gene calls are TRBV11-2 and TRBJ1-2; D unclear. V shed 4 bases and J shed 5 bases, with 14 bases lying between them. The CDR3 runs 14 residues. CDR1 is SGHAT, CDR2 FQNNGV, per germline. DNA for the CDR3: TGTGCCAGCAGCTCTATCGGGGAGGGTTATGGCTACACCTTC. This translates into CASSSIGEGYGYTF.

CDR3 region: CASSVGPGAMNTEAFF. In DNA form, the CDR3 reads TGTGCCAGCAGCGTTGGCCCAGGGGCGATGAACACTGAAGCTTTCTTT. The chain links TRBV9 to TRBJ1-1, with a weak D call TRBD1 (6 bases). V dropped 2 bases and J dropped 0 bases, with 14 bases sitting between them. Germline lookup yields CDR1 SGDLS and CDR2 YYNGEE. CDR3 length: 16 residues.

CDR3 protein: CASSPTGADEKLFF. The CDR3 coding sequence is TGTGCCAGCTCACCGACAGGGGCAGATGAAAAACTGTTTTTT. V gene TRBV18 combines with J gene TRBJ1-4; 8 nucleotides match TRBD1. The CDR3 loop spans 14 amino acids. V lost 3 bases and J lost 6; bases outside the gene matches: 3. Germline V CDR1 and CDR2: KGHSH, LQKENI.

This rearrangement joins TRBV7-2 to TRBJ1-2; D ambiguous. CDR3 length: 14 residues. Trimming took off 5 bases at V and 0 bases at J, with 10 bases between the two ends. Germline assignment: CDR1 SGHTA and CDR2 FQGNSA. Here the CDR3 reads CASSPVTANYGYTF. CDR3 nucleotide sequence: TGTGCCAGCAGCCCCGTCACTGCTAACTATGGCTACACCTTC.

The V gene is TRBV5-4, the J gene TRBJ2-3, with 9 bases identical to TRBD2. This CDR3 comprises 17 residues. CDR1 and CDR2 from the germline V gene are SGHNT and YYREEE (reference sequence). V lost 0 bases to trimming and J lost 0 bases; unmatched junction nucleotides: 5. This CDR3 reads CASSLDGLAGSTDTQYF. CDR3 nucleotide sequence: TGTGCCAGCAGCTTGGATGGGCTAGCGGGGAGCACAGATACGCAGTATTTT.

The V and J genes are TRBV6-5 and TRBJ1-2; D gene uncertain. Trimming left V 6 bases short and J 1 base short, with 9 bases between. Germline CDR1 is MNHEY and CDR2 is SVGAGI. This CDR3 has 13 amino acids. CDR3 region: CASRRGFNYGYTF. Here the CDR3 DNA reads TGTGCCAGCAGGCGGGGATTTAACTATGGCTACACCTTC.

This rearrangement joins TRBV12-3 or TRBV12-4 to TRBJ1-2, with a tentative D call TRBD1 (6 bases). Trimming took 6 bases from V and 3 from J, leaving 8 bases between them. This CDR3 is built from 12 residues. DNA of the CDR3: TGTGCCAGCAGGTACAGGGACTATGGCTACACCTTC. Translating gives CASRYRDYGYTF.

This clone has more than one count but fewer than ten. This chain uses TRBV3-1 (or the pseudogene TRBV3-2) with TRBJ2-1, with D unclear. Germline V gene lookup returns CDR1 LGHDT and CDR2 YNNKEL (reference sequence). The V end was cut by 1 base, the J end by 10 bases, with 8 bases between. CDR3 size: 12 residues. The CDR3 coding sequence is TGTGCCAGCAGCCAAGTACTCACGGAGCAGTTCTTC. Its translation: CASSQVLTEQFF.